This TCR beta chain appears in the sequencing data of a study of cytomegalovirus exposure and HLA in healthy donors (dated by TCRdb to 2016 to 2017). Describing the broader study: According to an earlier analysis of around 600 of the donors, about 179 million T cells yielded 100 million or so unique TCR beta sequences and about 300 Gb of sequence data. Class I and class II HLA loci were covered by the typing at four-digit resolution. Among 300 to 500 genotyped donors of the cohort, an average of approximately 240,000 unique TCR beta nucleotide sequences was sequenced per donor, of which roughly 17% were non-productive. A later genetic analysis used genome-wide SNP genotypes for about 60% of the roughly 670 donors, treating that subset as a discovery cohort. Roughly 300 gigabases of sequencing data and approximately 85 million unique TCR sequences were included in an early release covering under 650 HLA-typed donors. Of the approximately 400 genotyped donors, about 80% fell in the genetic ancestry cluster associated with self-reported Caucasian donors. Besides the first cohort of around 700 subjects, a separate validation cohort made up of 120 different subjects was used. Donor age, sex, ethnicity and CMV serostatus were collected together with the repertoire data. Because of strong linkage in the cohort, roughly 5 DR-DQ haplotypes were treated as single units for association and clustering. In the later analysis, no new phenotypic data were used to find candidate immune exposures; instead, reliance was placed on TCR beta sequences and their occurrence across donors. The study was designed to test whether signatures of past pathogen exposure could be identified by cataloging public T cell receptors. An earlier analysis of 500 to 750 of the donors applied high-throughput TCR beta sequencing to assess whether each TCR beta V gene segment acted as functional or pseudogenic. The number of typed donors differed by locus: roughly 620-640 for A, B, C, DRB1 and DQB1; roughly 510 for DQA1; approximately 600 for DPA1; and around 470 for DPB1. To predict cytomegalovirus infection status, the study brought together high-throughput TCR immunosequencing, statistical association of individual TCRs with disease status, and machine learning. In a later analysis, previously published TCR beta repertoires from 666 donors were re-analyzed and high-resolution HLA genotyping was added so that TCR occurrence patterns could be studied. Every repertoire in the discovery cohort had been generated on one and the same sequencing platform. The study used immunosequencing to profile the T cell repertoires of several hundred subjects and linked those repertoires to cytomegalovirus serostatus.

Libraries were prepared through the immunoSEQ multiplex PCR assay. For the multiplex PCR, a mixture combining 60 forward primers for TCR Vbeta segments and 13 reverse primers for TCR Jbeta segments was used. The CDR3 region of rearranged TCR beta genes was amplified from genomic DNA with a multiplex PCR assay. Amplified TCR beta libraries were sequenced as 87-base-pair reads on the Illumina HiSeq System. Concerning the study's data processing: In a later analysis, some 80 million unique TCR beta chains were counted across the approximately 620 repertoires, and roughly 9.9 million of these chains were shared by at least two donors. A nearest-neighbor algorithm error-corrected the raw reads and collapsed the reads into unique sequences, merging closely related sequences to remove PCR and sequencing errors. V, D and J gene segments were assigned by aligning CDR3 sequences to IMGT reference sequences. For a sequence to be retained, a match of at least six nucleotides was required to both a V gene segment and a J gene segment. Rearrangements were called productive when the CDR3 lacked stop codons and stayed in frame with V and J; all others were non-productive. Following IMGT convention, CDR3 was defined as the stretch from the second conserved V-encoded cysteine to the conserved J-encoded phenylalanine. Sequences without an unambiguous match to a single V gene segment were excluded from the earlier analysis of several hundred of the donors. An earlier analysis of around 600 of the donors classified V segments as functional when productive rearrangements were above 56.7% and as segregating when the standard deviation between donors was above 5%. A statistical classification framework was built for diagnosing cytomegalovirus status from the catalog of TCR beta chain sequences. V and J gene assignment, in a later analysis, came from comparing TCR nucleotide sequences with IMGT/GENE-DB human TR gene sequences. Using the TCRdist pipeline, a later analysis assigned CDR3 sequences along with most-parsimonious VDJ recombination scenarios. A later analysis defined each TCR beta chain by its CDR3 amino acid sequence plus V-gene family, and excluded reads lacking a unique V-gene family. A later analysis removed 500 to 600 highly shared, low-generation-probability nucleotide sequences to deal with suspected cross-contamination and a sequencing artifact. In a later analysis, a clonal expansion index for each public chain was calculated from normalized within-repertoire ranks of inferred template counts. Generation probabilities in a later analysis came from a VDJ recombination model fitted to out-of-frame rearrangements, and those results were checked against IGoR. In a later analysis, hypergeometric tests were used to score TCR-TCR, TCR-HLA and TCR-CMV co-occurrence, with a repertoire-size bias correction applied to TCR pairs. False discovery rates were estimated in a later analysis by permuting HLA or CMV assignments 20 times. In a later analysis, co-occurring TCRs were grouped using DBSCAN, with TCRdist sequence similarity added in when clustering inside HLA-allele-positive subsets. Repertoires with fewer than 30,000 or more than 120,000 public chains, plus five repertoires with anomalous nucleotide sharing, were excluded from co-occurrence clustering. The immuneACCESS repertoire file appears here via TCRdb, limited to in-frame rearrangements. These files lack a portion of the clones; in checked studies, under half of the deficit traces to unresolved V genes, and the cause of the others is not known. D and trimming come from the DNA, and the V and J calls and clone size come from that table. Within this sample are about 150,000 clones, with around a tenth of them counted one time only. The ten biggest clones cover 1.5% to 2% of the sample.

From the germline V gene, CDR1 is SGHRS and CDR2 is YFSETQ. The germline ends are 8 bases apart after V is trimmed by 4 bases and J by 0 bases. Spanning cysteine to phenylalanine, the CDR3 consists of 14 amino acids. Kept here is only the CDR3 DNA, which spans 42 bases and is read in frame from base 1. Concerning this clone: Its specific antigen is unknown. No much larger clonotype is one base removed from it; base qualities were not supplied.

The cohort was made up of around 720 healthy bone marrow donors. Cohort members were all nominally healthy when sampled, although unrecorded immune exposures were likely present. The donor tested CMV seronegative and was one of the 352 seronegative cohort members. Every donor gave a peripheral blood sample, and the peripheral blood mononuclear cells from that sample were used for TCR beta sequencing. The Qiagen DNeasy Blood Extraction Kit was used to extract genomic DNA from the blood cell samples. What the work shows at the level of the full study, not this receptor alone: In a later analysis, most CMV-associated TCR beta chains were found to appear HLA-restricted, with HLA associations seemingly driven largely by CMV exposure. A total of 150 or so TCR beta chains were listed by the study as associated with cytomegalovirus. The classifier was reported to diagnose cytomegalovirus status with high specificity and sensitivity in both the original cohort and the validation cohort. According to a later genetic analysis, donors in an Asian-associated ancestry cluster had fewer N-insertions in productive TCRs than the roughly 670-donor mean. Roughly uniform sequencing depth across donors was assumed in presence/absence analyses, although this assumption may not hold. Because the 87-base-pair reads could not distinguish some IMGT-functional V segments, including TRBV6-2 and TRBV6-3, those segments were excluded. Only TCR beta chains were sequenced in this cohort, and the absence of alpha or paired-chain data limited detectable features. Strong co-occurrence of HLA alleles, especially DR and DQ, made assigning TCR associations to individual alleles difficult. A few of the identified cytomegalovirus-associated TCR beta chains were confirmed in vitro to be specific for cytomegalovirus antigens. A further reported finding was that TCR beta sequences accurately predicted the HLA-A and HLA-B alleles for most subjects in the first cohort. It was suggested by the authors that the approach could potentially be generalized to other disease states and immunological phenotypes. A cluster of highly shared sequence variants was judged likely to represent a technical artifact of the sequencing pipeline. A later analysis found that HLA-associated TCR beta chains were more clonally expanded and had lower generation probabilities than equally common non-associated chains. A later analysis associated about 18,000 TCR beta sequences with specific HLA alleles at a false discovery rate of 0.05. Because HLA typing was missing for some donors at each locus, association tests included only the typed subset. In an earlier analysis of around 600 of the donors, most TCR beta V segments appeared in productive rearrangements about 87% or about 30% of the time, broadly matching IMGT annotations. In a later analysis, TCR association rates were found to vary across HLA loci, with the most associated TCRs seen for DRB1 alleles and the fewest for HLA-C alleles. Linkage disequilibrium might explain the correlated functional status among segregating V segments, but an unknown experimental factor could not be ruled out. Several of the top co-occurrence clusters appeared to be linked to parvovirus B19, influenza, CMV and Epstein-Barr virus, according to a later analysis. Because counts were too low, about 15 rarely observed V segments, including chromosome 9 orphons, were left out of the earlier analysis of about 620 of the donors. Most TCR sequences were observed very rarely across donors, whereas some public TCRs were present in many individuals. The only immune exposure information available for the cohort was CMV serostatus. In a later genetic analysis, a missense DCLRE1C variant was associated with V-gene and J-gene trimming of TCR beta chains, and the association was replicated in an independent cohort.

The specimen was PBMCs. The chain joins TRBV5-1 to TRBJ2-1; the D region possibly corresponds to TRBD1 (5 bases align). This clonotype originated in a male donor in good health and CMV-seronegative. The CDR3: CASSGATSYNEQFF. The DNA sequence follows: TGCGCCAGCAGCGGGGCGACCTCCTACAATGAGCAGTTCTTC.